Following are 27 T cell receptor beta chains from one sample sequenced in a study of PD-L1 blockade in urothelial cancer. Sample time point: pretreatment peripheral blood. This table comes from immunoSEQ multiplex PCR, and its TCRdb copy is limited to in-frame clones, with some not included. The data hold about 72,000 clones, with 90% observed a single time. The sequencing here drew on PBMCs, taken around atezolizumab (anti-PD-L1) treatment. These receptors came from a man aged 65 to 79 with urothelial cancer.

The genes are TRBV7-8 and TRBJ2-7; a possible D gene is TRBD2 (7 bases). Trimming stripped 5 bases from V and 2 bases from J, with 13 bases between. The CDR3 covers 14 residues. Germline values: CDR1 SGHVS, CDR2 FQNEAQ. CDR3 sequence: CASSPGGTTYEQYF. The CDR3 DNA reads TGTGCCAGCAGCCCGGGGGGCACTACCTACGAGCAGTACTTC.

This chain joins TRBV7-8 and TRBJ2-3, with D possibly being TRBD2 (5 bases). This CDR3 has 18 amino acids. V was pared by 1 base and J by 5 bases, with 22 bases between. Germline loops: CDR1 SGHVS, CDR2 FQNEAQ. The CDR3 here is CASSLEPAQFRTRDTQYF. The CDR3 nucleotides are TGTGCCAGCAGCTTAGAGCCGGCCCAGTTTAGGACTCGAGATACGCAGTATTTT.

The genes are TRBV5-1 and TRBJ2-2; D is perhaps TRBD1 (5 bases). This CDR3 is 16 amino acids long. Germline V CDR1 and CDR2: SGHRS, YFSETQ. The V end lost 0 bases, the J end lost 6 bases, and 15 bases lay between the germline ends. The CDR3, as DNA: TGCGCCAGCAGCTTGGCCAGGGAAGCTATCTCCGGGGAGCTGTTTTTT. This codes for CASSLAREAISGELFF.

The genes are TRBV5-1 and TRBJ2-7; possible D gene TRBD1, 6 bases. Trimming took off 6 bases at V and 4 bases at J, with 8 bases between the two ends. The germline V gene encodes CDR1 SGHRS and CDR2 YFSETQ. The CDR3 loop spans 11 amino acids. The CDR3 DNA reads TGCGCCAGCAAGGGGGAGTACGAGCAGTACTTC. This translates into CASKGEYEQYF.

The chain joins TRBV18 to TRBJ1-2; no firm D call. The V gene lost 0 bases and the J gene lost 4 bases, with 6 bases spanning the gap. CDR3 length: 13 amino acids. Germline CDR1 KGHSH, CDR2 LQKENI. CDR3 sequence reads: CASSPPQAYGYTF. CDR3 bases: TGTGCCAGCTCACCACCGCAGGCCTATGGCTACACCTTC.

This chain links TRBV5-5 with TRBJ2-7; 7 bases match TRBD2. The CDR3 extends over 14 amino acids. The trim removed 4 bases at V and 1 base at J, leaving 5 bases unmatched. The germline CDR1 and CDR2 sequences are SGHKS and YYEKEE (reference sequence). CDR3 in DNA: TGTGCCAGCAGCGCACTAGCGAAGTCCTACGAGCAGTACTTC. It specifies CASSALAKSYEQYF. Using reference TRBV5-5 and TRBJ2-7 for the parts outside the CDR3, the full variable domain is DAGVTQSPTHLIKTRGQQVTLRCSPISGHKSVSWYQQVLGQGPQFIFQYYEKEERGRGNFPDRFSARQFPNYSSELNVNALLLGDSALYLCASSALAKSYEQYFGPGTRLTVT.

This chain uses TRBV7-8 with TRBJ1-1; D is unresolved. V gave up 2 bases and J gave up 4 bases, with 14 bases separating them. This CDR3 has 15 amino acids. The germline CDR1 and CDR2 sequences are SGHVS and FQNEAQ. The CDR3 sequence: CASSLYEGSRTEAFF. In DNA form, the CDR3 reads TGTGCCAGCAGCTTATATGAGGGCTCTCGCACTGAAGCTTTCTTT.

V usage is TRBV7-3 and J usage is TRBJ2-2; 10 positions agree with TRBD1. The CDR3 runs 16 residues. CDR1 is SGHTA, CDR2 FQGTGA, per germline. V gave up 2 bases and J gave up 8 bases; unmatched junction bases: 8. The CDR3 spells CASSLGRQGARGELFF. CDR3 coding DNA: TGTGCCAGCAGCTTAGGCCGACAGGGGGCGAGGGGGGAGCTGTTTTTT.

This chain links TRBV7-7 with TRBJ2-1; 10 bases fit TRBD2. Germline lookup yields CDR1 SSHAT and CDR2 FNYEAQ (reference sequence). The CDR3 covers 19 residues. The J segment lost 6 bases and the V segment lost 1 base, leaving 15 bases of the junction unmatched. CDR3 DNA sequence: TGTGCCAGCAGCTTAGTCCTAGCGGGAGAGGGGCCGGGGGGCAATGAGCAGTTCTTC. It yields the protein CASSLVLAGEGPGGNEQFF.

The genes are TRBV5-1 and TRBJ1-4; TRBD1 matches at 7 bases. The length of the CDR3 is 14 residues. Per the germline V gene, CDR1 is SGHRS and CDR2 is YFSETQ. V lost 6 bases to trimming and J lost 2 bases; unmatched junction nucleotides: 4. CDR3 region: CASKQGTTNEKLFF. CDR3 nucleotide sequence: TGCGCCAGCAAACAGGGGACCACTAATGAAAAACTGTTTTTT.

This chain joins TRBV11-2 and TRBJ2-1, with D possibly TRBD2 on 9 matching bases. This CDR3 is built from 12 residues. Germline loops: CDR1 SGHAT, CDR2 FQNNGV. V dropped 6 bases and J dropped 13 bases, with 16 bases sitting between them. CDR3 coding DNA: TGTGCCAGCAGTCGGACAGGGACTAGCCAGTTCTTC. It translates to CASSRTGTSQFF.

CDR3 sequence: CSVGAGGTYNEQFF. CDR3 nucleotides: TGCAGCGTGGGAGCGGGAGGGACCTACAATGAGCAGTTCTTC. V and J are TRBV29-1 and TRBJ2-1, with 10 bases that match TRBD2. V dropped 6 bases and J dropped 2; count of bases not matched to a gene: 4. This CDR3 contains 14 residues. Per the germline V gene, CDR1 is SQVTM and CDR2 is ANQGSEA.

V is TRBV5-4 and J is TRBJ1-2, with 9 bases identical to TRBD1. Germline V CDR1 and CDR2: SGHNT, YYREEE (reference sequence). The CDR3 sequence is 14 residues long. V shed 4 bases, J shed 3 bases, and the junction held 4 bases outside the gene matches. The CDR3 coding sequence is TGTGCCAGCAGCGGGACAGGGTTCGACTATGGCTACACCTTC. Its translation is CASSGTGFDYGYTF.

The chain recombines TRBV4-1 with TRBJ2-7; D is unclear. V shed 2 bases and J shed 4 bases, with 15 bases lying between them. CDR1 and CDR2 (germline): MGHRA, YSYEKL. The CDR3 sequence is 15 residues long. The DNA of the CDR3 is TGCGCCAGCAGCCAACCCCGTCCGGAGAGGTACGAGCAGTACTTC. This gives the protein CASSQPRPERYEQYF.

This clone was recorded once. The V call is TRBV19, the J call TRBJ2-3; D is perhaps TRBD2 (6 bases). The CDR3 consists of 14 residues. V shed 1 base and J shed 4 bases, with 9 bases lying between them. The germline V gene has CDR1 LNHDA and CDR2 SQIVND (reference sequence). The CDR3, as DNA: TGTGCCAGTAGTATAGCGGAGCGGGCAGATACGCAGTATTTT. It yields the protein CASSIAERADTQYF. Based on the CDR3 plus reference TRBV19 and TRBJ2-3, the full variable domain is DGGITQSPKYLFRKEGQNVTLSCEQNLNHDAMYWYRQDPGQGLRLIYYSQIVNDFQKGDIAEGYSVSREKKESFPLTVTSAQKNPTAFYLCASSIAERADTQYFGPGTRLTVL.

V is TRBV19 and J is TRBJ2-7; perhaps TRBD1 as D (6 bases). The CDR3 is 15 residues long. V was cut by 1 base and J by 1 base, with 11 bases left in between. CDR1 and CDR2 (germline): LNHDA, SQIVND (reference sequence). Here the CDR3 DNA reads TGTGCCAGTAGTATAGTGGACAGTACGTCCTACGAGCAGTACTTC. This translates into CASSIVDSTSYEQYF.

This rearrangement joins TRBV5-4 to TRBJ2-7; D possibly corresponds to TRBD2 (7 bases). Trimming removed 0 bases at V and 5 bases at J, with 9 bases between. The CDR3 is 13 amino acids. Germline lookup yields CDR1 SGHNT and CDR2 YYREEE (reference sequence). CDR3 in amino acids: CASSLVGGDEQYF. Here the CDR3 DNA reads TGTGCCAGCAGCTTGGTAGGGGGGGACGAGCAGTACTTC.

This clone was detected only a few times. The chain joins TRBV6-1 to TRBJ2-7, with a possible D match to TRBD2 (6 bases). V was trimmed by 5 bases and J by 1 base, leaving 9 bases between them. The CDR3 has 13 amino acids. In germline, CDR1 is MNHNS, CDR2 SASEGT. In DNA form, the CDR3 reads TGTGCCAGCAGTAAGACTAGATCCTACGAGCAGTACTTC. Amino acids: CASSKTRSYEQYF.

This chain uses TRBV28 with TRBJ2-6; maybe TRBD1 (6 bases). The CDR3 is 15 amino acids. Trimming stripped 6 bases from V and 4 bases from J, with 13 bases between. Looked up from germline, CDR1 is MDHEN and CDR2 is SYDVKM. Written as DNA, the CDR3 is TGTGCCAGCAGACCGACAGGAACCGGGGCCAACGTCCTGACTTTC. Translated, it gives CASRPTGTGANVLTF.

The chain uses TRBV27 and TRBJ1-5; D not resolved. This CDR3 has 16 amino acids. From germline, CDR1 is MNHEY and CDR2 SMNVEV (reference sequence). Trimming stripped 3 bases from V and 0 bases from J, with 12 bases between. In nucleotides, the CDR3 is TGTGCCAGCAGTTTGTTCGGGGTAGATAGCAATCAGCCCCAGCATTTT. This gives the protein CASSLFGVDSNQPQHF.

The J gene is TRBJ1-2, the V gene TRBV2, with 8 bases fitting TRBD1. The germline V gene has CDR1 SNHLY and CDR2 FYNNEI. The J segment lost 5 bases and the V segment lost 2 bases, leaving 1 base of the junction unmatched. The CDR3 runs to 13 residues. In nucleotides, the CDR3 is TGTGCCAGCAGTGAACAGGGGGCTTATGGCTACACCTTC. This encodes CASSEQGAYGYTF.

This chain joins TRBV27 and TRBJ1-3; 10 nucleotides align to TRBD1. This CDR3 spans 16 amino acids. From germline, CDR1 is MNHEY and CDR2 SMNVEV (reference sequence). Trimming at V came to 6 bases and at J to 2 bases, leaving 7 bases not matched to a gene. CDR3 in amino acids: CASRLTGTGAGNTIYF. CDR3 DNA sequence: TGTGCCAGCAGACTAACCGGGACAGGGGCTGGAAACACCATATATTTT.

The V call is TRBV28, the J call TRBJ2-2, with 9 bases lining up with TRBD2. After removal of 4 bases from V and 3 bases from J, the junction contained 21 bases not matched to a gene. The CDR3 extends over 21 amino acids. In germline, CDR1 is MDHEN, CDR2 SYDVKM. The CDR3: CASSSQWEREAYQIHTGELFF. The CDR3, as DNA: TGTGCCAGCAGTTCCCAATGGGAGCGGGAGGCGTATCAAATTCACACCGGGGAGCTGTTTTTT.

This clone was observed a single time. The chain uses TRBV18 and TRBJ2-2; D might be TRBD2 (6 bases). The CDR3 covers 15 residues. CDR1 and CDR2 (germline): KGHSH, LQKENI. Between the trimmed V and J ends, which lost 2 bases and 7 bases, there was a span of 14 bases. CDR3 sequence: CASSPGRGDLGELFF. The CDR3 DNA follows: TGTGCCAGCTCACCAGGGCGCGGGGACCTCGGGGAGCTGTTTTTT. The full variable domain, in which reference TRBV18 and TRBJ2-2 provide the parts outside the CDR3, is NAGVMQNPRHLVRRRGQEARLRCSPMKGHSHVYWYRQLPEEGLKFMVYLQKENIIDESGMPKERFSAEFPKEGPSILRIQQVVRGDSAAYFCASSPGRGDLGELFFGEGSRLTVL.

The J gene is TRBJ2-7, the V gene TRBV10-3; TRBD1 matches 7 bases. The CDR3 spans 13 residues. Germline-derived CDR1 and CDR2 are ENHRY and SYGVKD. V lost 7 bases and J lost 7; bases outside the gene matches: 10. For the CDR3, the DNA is TGTGCCATCACAGCCGACAGGGCGCAAGAGCAGTACTTC. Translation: CAITADRAQEQYF.

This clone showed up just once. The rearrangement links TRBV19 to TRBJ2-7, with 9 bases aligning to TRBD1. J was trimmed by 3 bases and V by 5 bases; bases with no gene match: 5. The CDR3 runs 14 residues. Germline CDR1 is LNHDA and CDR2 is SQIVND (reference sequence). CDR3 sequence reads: CASSAGTGLYEQYF. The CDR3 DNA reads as TGTGCCAGTAGTGCCGGGACAGGGCTCTACGAGCAGTACTTC.

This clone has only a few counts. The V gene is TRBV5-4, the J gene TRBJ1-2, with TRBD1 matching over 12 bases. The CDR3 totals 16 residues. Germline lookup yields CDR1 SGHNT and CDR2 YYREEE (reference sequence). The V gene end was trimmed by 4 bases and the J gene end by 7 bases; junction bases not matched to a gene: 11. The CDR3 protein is CASSPVPGQGALGYTF. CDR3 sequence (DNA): TGTGCCAGCAGCCCGGTTCCGGGACAGGGGGCGCTTGGCTACACCTTC.